These 3 T cell receptor beta chains were sequenced from one sample in a study of T cell responses to AZD1222 COVID-19 vaccine. The table came from immunoSEQ multiplex PCR; TCRdb's copy has only in-frame clones and leaves some out. The sample yields 200,000 to 300,000 clones, more than 80% seen once. This material consisted of peripheral blood, taken on day 0 of AZD1222 vaccination. The receptors here all came from an adult in good health.

The gene calls are TRBV28 and TRBJ2-1; 7 nucleotides match TRBD2. J gave up 0 bases and V 4 bases, and 6 bases lay outside the gene matches. CDR3 length: 16 amino acids. Germline V gene lookup returns CDR1 MDHEN and CDR2 SYDVKM. The CDR3 here is CASSSELAVSYNEQFF. CDR3 in DNA: TGTGCCAGCAGTTCCGAGCTAGCGGTCTCCTACAATGAGCAGTTCTTC.

On this clone: The junction departs from the called germline gene at one end, perhaps through a read error. The V call is TRBV6-1, the J call TRBJ2-3; TRBD2 matches 7 bases. CDR1 is MNHNS, CDR2 SASEGT, per germline. This CDR3 has 13 amino acids. For the CDR3, the DNA is TGTGCCAGCAGTGAGACTAGCAGAGATACGCAGTATTTT. This codes for CASSETSRDTQYF.

The CDR3 nucleotides read TGCGCCAGCAGCCAAGCCGGGGCAGGCGGCGGCTACGAGCAGTACTTC. It codes for CASSQAGAGGGYEQYF. The chain has TRBV4-1 and TRBJ2-7; D possibly uses TRBD1 or TRBD2 (5 bases each). Germline V gene lookup returns CDR1 MGHRA and CDR2 YSYEKL. Trimming cost V 1 base and J 3 bases, with 16 bases left between them. This CDR3 spans 16 amino acids.